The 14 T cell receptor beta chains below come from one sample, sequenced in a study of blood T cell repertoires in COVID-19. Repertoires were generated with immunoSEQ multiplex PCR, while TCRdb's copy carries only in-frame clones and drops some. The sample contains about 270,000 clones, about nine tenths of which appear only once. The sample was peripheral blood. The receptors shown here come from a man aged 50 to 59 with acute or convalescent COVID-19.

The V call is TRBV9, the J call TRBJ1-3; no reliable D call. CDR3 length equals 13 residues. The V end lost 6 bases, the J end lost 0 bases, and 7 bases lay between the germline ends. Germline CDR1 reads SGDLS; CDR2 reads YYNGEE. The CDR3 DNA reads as TGTGCCAGCATGGGAGACTCTGGAAACACCATATATTTT. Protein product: CASMGDSGNTIYF.

CDR3 DNA sequence: TGTGCCAGTAGTAGGCCGGGACAGGCCCTACGGGATGGCTACACCTTC. It specifies CASSRPGQALRDGYTF. The V and J genes are TRBV19 and TRBJ1-2; 8 positions agree with TRBD1. V shed 4 bases, J shed 6 bases, and the junction held 13 bases outside the gene matches. CDR1 is LNHDA, CDR2 SQIVND, per germline (reference sequence). The length of the CDR3 is 16 residues.

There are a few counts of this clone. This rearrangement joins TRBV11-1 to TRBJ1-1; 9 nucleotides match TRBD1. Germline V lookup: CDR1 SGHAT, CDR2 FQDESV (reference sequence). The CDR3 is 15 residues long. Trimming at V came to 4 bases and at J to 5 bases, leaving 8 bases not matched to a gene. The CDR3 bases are TGTGCCAGCAGCTGGTCCGGGACAGGGAAGACTGAAGCTTTCTTT. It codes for CASSWSGTGKTEAFF. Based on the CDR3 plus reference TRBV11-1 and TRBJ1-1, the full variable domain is EAEVAQSPRYKITEKSQAVAFWCDPISGHATLYWYRQILGQGPELLVQFQDESVVDDSQLPKDRFSAERLKGVDSTLKIQPAELGDSAMYLCASSWSGTGKTEAFFGQGTRLTVV.

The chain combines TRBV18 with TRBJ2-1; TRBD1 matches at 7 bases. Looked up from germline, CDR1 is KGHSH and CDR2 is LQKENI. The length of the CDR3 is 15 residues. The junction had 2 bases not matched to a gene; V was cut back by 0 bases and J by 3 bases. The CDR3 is CASSPPTGRYNEQFF. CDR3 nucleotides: TGTGCCAGCTCACCACCGACAGGGCGCTACAATGAGCAGTTCTTC.

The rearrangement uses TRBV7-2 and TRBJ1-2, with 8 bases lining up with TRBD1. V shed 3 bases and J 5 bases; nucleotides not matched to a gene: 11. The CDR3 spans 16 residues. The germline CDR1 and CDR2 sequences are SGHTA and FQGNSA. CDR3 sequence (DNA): TGTGCCAGCAGCTTTGTTGGACAGGGCGCCTCTTATGGCTACACCTTC. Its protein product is CASSFVGQGASYGYTF.

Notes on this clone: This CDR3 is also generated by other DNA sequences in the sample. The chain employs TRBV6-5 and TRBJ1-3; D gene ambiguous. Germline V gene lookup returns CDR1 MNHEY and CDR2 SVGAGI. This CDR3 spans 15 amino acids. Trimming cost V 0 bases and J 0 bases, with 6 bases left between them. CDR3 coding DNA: TGTGCCAGCAGTTACTCGGGGAGCTCTGGAAACACCATATATTTT. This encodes CASSYSGSSGNTIYF.

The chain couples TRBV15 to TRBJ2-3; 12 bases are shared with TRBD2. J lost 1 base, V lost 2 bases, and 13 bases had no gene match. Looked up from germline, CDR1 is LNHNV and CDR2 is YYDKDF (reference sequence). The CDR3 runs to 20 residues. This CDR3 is CATSRSTGLAGLRRTDTQYF. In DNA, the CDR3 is TGTGCCACCAGCAGATCCACGGGACTAGCGGGCCTACGACGCACAGATACGCAGTATTTT.

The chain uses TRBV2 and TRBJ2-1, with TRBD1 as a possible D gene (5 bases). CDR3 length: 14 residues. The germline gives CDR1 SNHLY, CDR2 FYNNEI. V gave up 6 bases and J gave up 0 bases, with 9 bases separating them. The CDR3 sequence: CASSDSRSYNEQFF. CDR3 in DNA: TGTGCCAGCAGCGACAGCCGCTCCTACAATGAGCAGTTCTTC.

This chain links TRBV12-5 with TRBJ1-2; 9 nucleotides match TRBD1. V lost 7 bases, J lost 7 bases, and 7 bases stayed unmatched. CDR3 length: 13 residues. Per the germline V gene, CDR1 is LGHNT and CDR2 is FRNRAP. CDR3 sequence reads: CASENRDRAGYTF. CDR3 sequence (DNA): TGTGCTAGTGAAAACCGGGACAGGGCTGGCTACACCTTC.

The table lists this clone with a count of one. The CDR3 bases are TGCGCCAGCAGGATTATAACAGGGCATAGCAATCAGCCCCAGCATTTT. This gives the protein CASRIITGHSNQPQHF. The V gene is TRBV10-1, the J gene TRBJ1-5, with D possibly TRBD1 on 6 matching bases. The V gene lost 6 bases and the J gene lost 0 bases, with 15 bases spanning the gap. The CDR3 totals 16 residues. Germline lookup yields CDR1 WNHNN and CDR2 SYGVQD (reference sequence).

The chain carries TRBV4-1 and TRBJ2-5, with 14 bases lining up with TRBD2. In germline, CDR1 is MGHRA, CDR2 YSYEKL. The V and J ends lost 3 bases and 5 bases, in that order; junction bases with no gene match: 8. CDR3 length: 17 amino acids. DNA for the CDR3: TGCGCCAGCAGCCACTTGACTAGCGGGGGGGCTGGTGAGACCCAGTACTTC. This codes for CASSHLTSGGAGETQYF.

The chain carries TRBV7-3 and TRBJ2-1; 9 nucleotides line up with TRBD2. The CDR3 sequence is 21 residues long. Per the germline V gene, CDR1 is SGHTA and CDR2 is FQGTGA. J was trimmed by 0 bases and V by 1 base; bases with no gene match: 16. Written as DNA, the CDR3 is TGTGCCAGCAGCTTAATGTCGGCTAGCGGGGACTACCGTAGCTCCTACAATGAGCAGTTCTTC. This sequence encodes CASSLMSASGDYRSSYNEQFF.

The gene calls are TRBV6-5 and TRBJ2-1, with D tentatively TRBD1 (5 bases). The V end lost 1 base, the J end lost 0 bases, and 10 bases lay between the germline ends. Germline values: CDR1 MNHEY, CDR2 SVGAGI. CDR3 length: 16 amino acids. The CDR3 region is CASSYFRTSSYNEQFF. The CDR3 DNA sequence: TGTGCCAGCAGTTACTTTAGGACAAGCTCCTACAATGAGCAGTTCTTC.

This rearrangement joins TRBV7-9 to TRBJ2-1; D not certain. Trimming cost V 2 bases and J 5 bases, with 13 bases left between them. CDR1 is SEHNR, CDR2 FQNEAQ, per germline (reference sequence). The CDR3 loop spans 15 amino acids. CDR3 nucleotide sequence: TGTGCCAGCAGCTTACTTTCAAAACTTCACAATGAGCAGTTCTTC. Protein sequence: CASSLLSKLHNEQFF.